Listed below are T cell receptor beta chains from one sample, sequenced in a study of cytomegalovirus exposure and HLA in healthy donors. Repertoires were generated with immunoSEQ multiplex PCR, while TCRdb's copy carries only in-frame clones and drops some. The sample contains about 150,000 clones, about 86% of which appear only once. Sequencing was carried out using PBMCs. The receptors were sampled from a woman aged 18-29 years in good health and CMV-seronegative. The CDR3 runs from the conserved cysteine through the conserved F or W. D genes are given only for firm matches. Clone size is shown for a subset of rows, as once, few, many or a class of expanded clone.

>TRBV7-6|TRBJ1-5|NA|NA
CASSLEQGRQPQHF
TGTGCCAGCAGCTTAGAACAGGGTCGTCAGCCCCAGCATTTT
>TRBV28|TRBJ2-5|TRBD2|NA
CATTTGLAGEKETQYF
TGTGCCACCACAACCGGACTAGCGGGCGAGAAAGAGACCCAGTACTTC
>TRBV5-6|TRBJ2-5|NA|NA
CASSLLLGQGRETQYF
TGTGCCAGCAGCTTGTTGTTGGGTCAGGGAAGAGAGACCCAGTACTTC
>TRBV15|TRBJ2-2|TRBD2|NA
CATSARLAGTGELFF
TGTGCCACCAGCGCTAGACTAGCAGGCACCGGGGAGCTGTTTTTT
>TRBV7-2|TRBJ2-5|NA|NA
CASSLLPLGNQETQYF
TGTGCCAGCAGCTTATTACCCCTAGGCAACCAAGAGACCCAGTACTTC
>TRBV19|TRBJ2-6|NA|NA
CASRETVGISGANVLTF
TGTGCCAGTAGGGAGACAGTAGGGATCTCTGGGGCCAACGTCCTGACTTTC
>TRBV7-2|TRBJ2-1|NA|NA
CASSSSSYNEQFF
TGTGCCAGCAGCTCGAGCTCCTACAATGAGCAGTTCTTC
>TRBV28|TRBJ1-1|TRBD1|NA
CASKGAGGRLNTEAFF
TGTGCCAGCAAGGGGGCAGGGGGCCGCCTTAACACTGAAGCTTTCTTT
>TRBV2|TRBJ2-7|TRBD2|NA
CASSEAGTSAYEQYF
TGTGCCAGCAGTGAAGCCGGGACTAGCGCCTACGAGCAGTACTTC
>TRBV7-6|TRBJ2-1|TRBD2|NA
CASSPGGGSGYNEQFF
TGTGCCAGCAGTCCTGGCGGGGGTAGCGGCTACAATGAGCAGTTCTTC
>TRBV7-9|TRBJ1-2|TRBD1|once
CASSLETGQPNYGYTF
TGTGCCAGCAGCTTAGAAACGGGACAGCCAAACTATGGCTACACCTTC
>TRBV4-1|TRBJ2-7|NA|NA
CASSQTGDSQYEQYF
TGCGCCAGCAGCCAAACTGGGGACTCCCAGTACGAGCAGTACTTC
>TRBV7-2|TRBJ2-5|NA|NA
CASSLNGGAQETQYF
TGTGCCAGCAGTTTAAATGGGGGGGCTCAAGAGACCCAGTACTTC
>TRBV19|TRBJ1-3|NA|NA
CASTVGGMDTIYF
TGTGCCAGTACCGTGGGGGGAATGGACACCATATATTTT
>TRBV25-1|TRBJ2-7|TRBD2|NA
CASSERGVGRYEQYF
TGTGCCAGCAGTGAACGGGGGGTAGGGCGATACGAGCAGTACTTC
>TRBV27|TRBJ1-2|TRBD1|NA
CASSRRQGSYTF
TGTGCCAGCAGCCGACGACAGGGGAGCTACACCTTC
>TRBV29-1|TRBJ2-3|NA|NA
CSAAQGTDTQYF
TGCAGCGCCGCACAGGGAACAGATACGCAGTATTTT
>TRBV2|TRBJ2-7|TRBD2|once
CASSEEAGTSRYEQYF
TGTGCCAGCAGTGAAGAGGCTGGGACTAGCCGCTACGAGCAGTACTTC
>TRBV7-2|TRBJ1-1|TRBD1|NA
CASSLQVRAGGIEAFF
TGTGCCAGCAGCTTACAGGTTAGGGCAGGGGGAATTGAAGCTTTCTTT
>TRBV5-1|TRBJ2-3|TRBD2|NA
CASSFLGGSTDTQYF
TGCGCCAGCTCCTTCTTGGGGGGGAGCACAGATACGCAGTATTTT
>TRBV5-6|TRBJ2-7|NA|NA
CASSSGTPTYEQYF
TGTGCCAGCAGCTCTGGGACACCTACCTACGAGCAGTACTTC
>TRBV6-6|TRBJ2-1|TRBD2|NA
CASSLLAGASGEQFF
TGTGCCAGCAGTTTACTAGCGGGGGCTTCGGGTGAGCAGTTCTTC
>TRBV19|TRBJ2-7|TRBD2|NA
CATATSGSPYEQYF
TGTGCCACAGCAACTAGCGGGAGCCCCTACGAGCAGTACTTC
>TRBV28|TRBJ1-2|NA|once
CASSPTLGLYGYTF
TGTGCCAGCAGTCCTACCCTGGGGCTCTATGGCTACACCTTC
>TRBV5-5|TRBJ1-2|TRBD1|NA
CASSYTGGRDRVHYGYTF
TGTGCCAGCAGCTATACCGGGGGCCGGGACAGGGTTCACTATGGCTACACCTTC
>TRBV4-1|TRBJ2-1|NA|NA
CASSLQGSYEQFF
TGCGCCAGCAGCCTACAGGGTAGCTATGAGCAGTTCTTC
>TRBV28|TRBJ2-3|TRBD2|NA
CASSSTLAGDTDTQYF
TGTGCCAGCAGTTCCACACTAGCGGGGGATACAGATACGCAGTATTTT
>TRBV6-5|TRBJ1-5|NA|few
CASSFSGLQPQHF
TGTGCCAGCAGTTTTTCAGGGCTGCAGCCCCAGCATTTT
>TRBV9|TRBJ2-3|NA|NA
CASSVRDVTSSSTDTQYF
TGTGCCAGCAGCGTGCGGGACGTAACGTCCTCTAGCACAGATACGCAGTATTTT
>TRBV29-1|TRBJ2-1|TRBD2|NA
CSVPTSGDDSNEQFF
TGCAGCGTACCTACTAGCGGCGACGACTCCAATGAGCAGTTCTTC
>TRBV19|TRBJ1-3|TRBD1|NA
CASSEQGAYTIYF
TGTGCCAGTAGTGAACAGGGGGCCTACACCATATATTTT
>TRBV5-6|TRBJ2-7|NA|once
CASSLVDQGYEQYF
TGTGCCAGCAGCTTGGTGGATCAGGGTTACGAGCAGTACTTC
>TRBV5-5|TRBJ1-2|TRBD1|NA
CASSLAPGGNYGYTF
TGTGCCAGCAGCTTGGCCCCAGGGGGCAACTATGGCTACACCTTC
>TRBV27|TRBJ1-6|NA|NA
CASSFVGVPAPLHF
TGTGCCAGCAGTTTTGTAGGGGTGCCGGCACCCCTCCACTTT
>TRBV6-1|TRBJ2-2|TRBD1|NA
CASSRTQGPTGELFF
TGTGCCAGCAGCCGCACACAGGGGCCGACCGGGGAGCTGTTTTTT
>TRBV28|TRBJ2-3|NA|NA
CASSPTRTSTDTQYF
TGTGCCAGCAGTCCCACGCGGACTAGCACAGATACGCAGTATTTT
>TRBV7-9|TRBJ2-2|TRBD1|NA
CASDRGGTGELFF
TGTGCCAGCGACAGGGGAGGCACCGGGGAGCTGTTTTTT
>TRBV5-1|TRBJ1-4|NA|once
CASSRDMGEKLFF
TGCGCCAGCAGCCGGGATATGGGTGAAAAACTGTTTTTT